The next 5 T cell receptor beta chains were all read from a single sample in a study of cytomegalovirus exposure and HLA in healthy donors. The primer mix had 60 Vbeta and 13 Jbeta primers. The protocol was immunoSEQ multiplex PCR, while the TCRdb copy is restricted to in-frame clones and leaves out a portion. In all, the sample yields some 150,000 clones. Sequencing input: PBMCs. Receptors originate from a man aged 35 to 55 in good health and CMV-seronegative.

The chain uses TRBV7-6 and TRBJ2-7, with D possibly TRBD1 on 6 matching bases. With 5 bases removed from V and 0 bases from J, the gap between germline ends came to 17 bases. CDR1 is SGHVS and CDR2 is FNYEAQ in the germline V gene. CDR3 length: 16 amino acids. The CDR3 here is CASSPRPTGSSYEQYF. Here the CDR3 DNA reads TGTGCCAGCAGCCCCCGCCCCACAGGGTCCTCCTACGAGCAGTACTTC.

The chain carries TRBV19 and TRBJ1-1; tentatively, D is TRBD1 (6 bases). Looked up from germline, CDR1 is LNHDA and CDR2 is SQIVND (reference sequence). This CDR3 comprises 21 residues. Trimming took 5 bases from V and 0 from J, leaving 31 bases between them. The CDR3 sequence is CASSAAAGAWATAPMNTEAFF. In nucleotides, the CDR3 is TGTGCCAGTAGTGCAGCCGCGGGGGCGTGGGCAACCGCCCCGATGAACACTGAAGCTTTCTTT.

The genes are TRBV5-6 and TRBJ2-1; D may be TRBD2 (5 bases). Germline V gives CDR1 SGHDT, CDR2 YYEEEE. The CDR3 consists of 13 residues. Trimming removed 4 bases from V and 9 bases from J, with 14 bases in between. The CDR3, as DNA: TGTGCCAGCAGCCCCCGGAGCAGCGGTGAGCAGTTCTTC. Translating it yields CASSPRSSGEQFF.

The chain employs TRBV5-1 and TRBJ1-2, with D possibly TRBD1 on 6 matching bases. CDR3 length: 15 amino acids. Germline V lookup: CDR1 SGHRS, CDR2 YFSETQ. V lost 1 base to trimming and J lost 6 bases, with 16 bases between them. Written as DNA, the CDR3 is TGCGCCAGCAGCTTGACCCCAGGGGATGTCAATGGCTACACCTTC. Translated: CASSLTPGDVNGYTF.

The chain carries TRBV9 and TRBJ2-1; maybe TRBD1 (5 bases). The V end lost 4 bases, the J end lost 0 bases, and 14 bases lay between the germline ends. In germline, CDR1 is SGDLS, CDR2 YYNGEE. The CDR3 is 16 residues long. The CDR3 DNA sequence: TGTGCCAGCAGCATCAGACAGACCTCCTCCTACAATGAGCAGTTCTTC. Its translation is CASSIRQTSSYNEQFF.